These 14 T cell receptor beta chains originate from one sample sequenced in a study of neoadjuvant nivolumab and ipilimumab in lung cancer. TCRdb keeps only in-frame clones here, not all; method: immunoSEQ multiplex PCR. The table shows tens of thousands of clones, with roughly 89% occurring only once. The source material was blood, sampled before neoadjuvant nivolumab, alone or with ipilimumab. All receptors come from an adult with non-small cell lung cancer. Some clones in this sample may be carry-over from other donors' samples.

This chain uses TRBV19 with TRBJ1-2, with D unclear. Germline lookup yields CDR1 LNHDA and CDR2 SQIVND (reference sequence). The CDR3 extends over 15 amino acids. V was pared by 7 bases and J by 1 base, with 16 bases between. CDR3 DNA sequence: TGTGCCAGTACACCCCTCGGGGAATTTAACTATGGCTACACCTTC. It is translated as CASTPLGEFNYGYTF. The full variable domain, completed using reference TRBV19 and TRBJ1-2, is DGGITQSPKYLFRKEGQNVTLSCEQNLNHDAMYWYRQDPGQGLRLIYYSQIVNDFQKGDIAEGYSVSREKKESFPLTVTSAQKNPTAFYLCASTPLGEFNYGYTFGSGTRLTVV.

This clone was counted once. V gene TRBV5-4 combines with J gene TRBJ1-4; the D is unclear. The length of the CDR3 is 16 residues. The V end lost 0 bases, the J end lost 3 bases, and 12 bases lay between the germline ends. The germline CDR1 and CDR2 sequences are SGHNT and YYREEE (reference sequence). The CDR3: CASSLGPPSANEKLFF. The CDR3 DNA reads TGTGCCAGCAGCTTGGGACCTCCGTCGGCTAATGAAAAACTGTTTTTT.

The chain uses TRBV13 and TRBJ2-7, with D uncertain. Between the trimmed V and J ends, which lost 0 bases and 5 bases, there was a span of 2 bases. Germline CDR1 PRHDT, CDR2 FYEKMQ (reference sequence). The CDR3 has 11 amino acids. CDR3 region: CASSLGDEQYF. The CDR3, as DNA: TGTGCCAGCAGCTTAGGGGACGAGCAGTACTTC.

The chain joins TRBV19 to TRBJ2-2; D call uncertain. Per germline, CDR1 LNHDA and CDR2 SQIVND (reference sequence). The V gene lost 6 bases and the J gene lost 0 bases, with 20 bases spanning the gap. This CDR3 is 18 amino acids long. DNA of the CDR3: TGTGCCAGTAGCGCCAAATCAACCCACTCCGCGAACACCGGGGAGCTGTTTTTT. This encodes CASSAKSTHSANTGELFF.

The chain employs TRBV5-1 and TRBJ2-7; D is perhaps TRBD1 (6 bases). The CDR3 is 17 residues long. In germline, CDR1 is SGHRS, CDR2 YFSETQ. Trimming shortened V by 0 bases and J by 0 bases, and 16 bases separated the two germline ends. CDR3 sequence: CASSLAMDSQSSYEQYF. The CDR3 nucleotides read TGCGCCAGCAGCTTGGCCATGGACAGCCAAAGCTCCTACGAGCAGTACTTC.

The rearrangement uses TRBV27 and TRBJ2-7; D possibly corresponds to TRBD2 (5 bases). Germline loops: CDR1 MNHEY, CDR2 SMNVEV (reference sequence). The V and J ends lost 5 bases and 4 bases respectively, with 6 bases between them. This CDR3 contains 11 residues. CDR3 coding DNA: TGTGCCAGCAGTGAGGGTTACGAGCAGTACTTC. It yields the protein CASSEGYEQYF.

The J gene is TRBJ1-4, the V gene TRBV7-9; 8 bases agree with TRBD1. CDR1 is SEHNR, CDR2 FQNEAQ, per germline (reference sequence). CDR3 length: 15 amino acids. After removal of 4 bases from V and 7 bases from J, the junction contained 8 bases not matched to a gene. The CDR3 nucleotides read TGTGCCAGCAGCTGGTATGGGGGACAGGCTGAAAAACTGTTTTTT. It yields the protein CASSWYGGQAEKLFF. The variable domain in full, with the rest retrieved from reference TRBV7-9 and TRBJ1-4, is DTGVSQNPRHKITKRGQNVTFRCDPISEHNRLYWYRQTLGQGPEFLTYFQNEAQLEKSRLLSDRFSAERPKGSFSTLEIQRTEQGDSAMYLCASSWYGGQAEKLFFGSGTQLSVL.

The V call is TRBV6-4, the J call TRBJ1-5; D is unclear. This CDR3 has 15 residues. Germline loops: CDR1 MRHNA, CDR2 SNTAGT. The V gene lost 2 bases and the J gene lost 0 bases, with 8 bases spanning the gap. The CDR3 sequence: CASSDRDYSNQPQHF. CDR3 nucleotide sequence: TGTGCCAGCAGTGACAGGGATTATAGCAATCAGCCCCAGCATTTT.

The CDR3 spells CASSLITGVVETQYF. The CDR3, as DNA: TGTGCCAGCAGTTTAATCACAGGGGTGGTGGAGACCCAGTACTTC. This rearrangement joins TRBV27 to TRBJ2-5, with 7 bases lining up with TRBD1. Germline CDR1 is MNHEY and CDR2 is SMNVEV (reference sequence). The V segment lost 2 bases and the J segment 5 bases; nucleotides outside the gene matches: 8. The CDR3 has 15 amino acids.

This clone has just a few counts. The chain is built from TRBV7-3 and TRBJ2-1; D may be TRBD2 (5 bases). The CDR3 length is 15 residues. The germline V gene encodes CDR1 SGHTA and CDR2 FQGTGA. V was shortened by 1 base and J by 8 bases, with 15 bases between the two germline ends. The chain's CDR3 is CASSLIPGYLYEQFF. In DNA, the CDR3 is TGTGCCAGCAGCTTAATACCGGGATACTTGTATGAGCAGTTCTTC.

This chain uses TRBV29-1 with TRBJ2-7; TRBD1 aligns across 9 bases. This CDR3 is built from 13 residues. Trimming removed 4 bases from V and 3 bases from J; junction bases left unmatched: 4. Germline V gene sequence: CDR1 SQVTM, CDR2 ANQGSEA. The CDR3 DNA reads as TGCAGCGTTGGAGGACAGGGGAGCTACGAGCAGTACTTC. It translates to CSVGGQGSYEQYF.

The gene calls are TRBV5-1 and TRBJ2-2; D not certain. Trimming removed 4 bases from V and 2 bases from J, with 12 bases in between. CDR1 is SGHRS, CDR2 YFSETQ, per germline. The CDR3 is 15 residues long. CDR3 region: CASSARHDNTGELFF. CDR3 bases: TGCGCCAGCAGCGCAAGACACGATAACACCGGGGAGCTGTTTTTT.

This sequence joins TRBV5-1 and TRBJ2-3; TRBD2 is a possible D gene (6 bases). From germline, CDR1 is SGHRS and CDR2 YFSETQ. CDR3 length: 18 residues. V shed 3 bases and J shed 2 bases, with 22 bases lying between them. The CDR3, as DNA: TGCGCCAGCAGCTCGGAGGGTCCAAGCGGCCTTTTCACAGATACGCAGTATTTT. It translates to CASSSEGPSGLFTDTQYF.

The genes are TRBV7-2 and TRBJ2-4; 9 nucleotides line up with TRBD1. J was trimmed by 6 bases and V by 5 bases; bases with no gene match: 5. Germline values: CDR1 SGHTA, CDR2 FQGNSA. The CDR3 extends over 14 amino acids. CDR3 coding DNA: TGTGCCAGCAGCCCCAGGGACAGGGTAAACATTCAGTACTTC. Amino acids: CASSPRDRVNIQYF.